One sample yielded the 24 T cell receptor beta chains listed below, sequenced in a study of T cell responses to AZD1222 COVID-19 vaccine. TCRdb's table, derived via immunoSEQ multiplex PCR, lists solely in-frame clones and lacks some. Found here are 150,000 or so clones, about 85% of them singletons; the top ten hold around 3%. Here the sequenced sample was peripheral blood, taken on day 0 of AZD1222 vaccination. Receptors were obtained from an adult in good health.

This sequence joins TRBV10-3 and TRBJ1-3; possible D gene TRBD1, 5 bases. Between the trimmed V and J ends, which lost 7 bases and 2 bases, there was a span of 18 bases. Germline-derived CDR1 and CDR2 are ENHRY and SYGVKD. CDR3 length equals 16 residues. This CDR3 reads CAINEVRGATGNTIYF. Here the CDR3 DNA reads TGTGCCATCAACGAGGTAAGGGGCGCGACTGGAAACACCATATATTTT.

The chain links TRBV5-6 to TRBJ2-1; the match to TRBD2 covers 8 bases. Germline V gives CDR1 SGHDT, CDR2 YYEEEE. J lost 9 bases, V lost 1 base, and 0 bases had no gene match. The CDR3 runs to 12 residues. CDR3 nucleotides: TGTGCCAGCAGCTTGCGGGGGGGTGAGCAGTTCTTC. Translated: CASSLRGGEQFF.

Only one count was recorded for this clone. The chain couples TRBV18 to TRBJ1-5, with D possibly TRBD1 on 6 matching bases. Trimming stripped 3 bases from V and 7 bases from J, with 10 bases between. CDR3 length equals 13 residues. Germline V lookup: CDR1 KGHSH, CDR2 LQKENI. The CDR3 DNA sequence: TGTGCCAGCTCACCGGGGGCGGGGCAGCCCCAGCATTTT. Protein product: CASSPGAGQPQHF.

This clone was seen more than once but under ten times. This CDR3 is CASSQGQVNTEAFF. CDR3 nucleotides: TGTGCCAGCAGCCAGGGACAGGTGAACACTGAAGCTTTCTTT. The chain combines TRBV4-2 with TRBJ1-1, with TRBD1 matching over 8 bases. CDR1 is LGHNA, CDR2 YNFKEQ, per germline. The CDR3 covers 14 residues. V gave up 3 bases and J gave up 0 bases; unmatched junction bases: 0.

This clone was counted once. DNA for the CDR3: TGTGCCAGCAGCGAAAGACAGGGTTTAGATTCACCCCTCCACTTT. Its protein is CASSERQGLDSPLHF. The chain couples TRBV5-4 to TRBJ1-6; the match to TRBD1 covers 7 bases. Per the germline V gene, CDR1 is SGHNT and CDR2 is YYREEE (reference sequence). The V segment lost 4 bases and the J segment 8 bases; nucleotides outside the gene matches: 9. The CDR3 spans 15 residues.

The table lists this clone with a count of one. The genes are TRBV15 and TRBJ2-7; possible D gene TRBD1, 6 bases. V dropped 0 bases and J dropped 0 bases, with 18 bases sitting between them. Germline loops: CDR1 LNHNV, CDR2 YYDKDF (reference sequence). The CDR3 totals 18 residues. CDR3 loop: CATSRDRAGTTSSYEQYF. The CDR3, as DNA: TGTGCCACCAGCAGAGACCGAGCCGGGACAACAAGCTCCTACGAGCAGTACTTC.

As concerns this clone: This sample includes further DNA sequences coding for the same CDR3. The chain joins TRBV5-4 to TRBJ2-7, with TRBD1 matching over 8 bases. Looked up from germline, CDR1 is SGHNT and CDR2 is YYREEE (reference sequence). The CDR3 extends over 15 amino acids. V trimming: 0 bases; J trimming: 0 bases; junction bases outside the gene matches: 2. DNA of the CDR3: TGTGCCAGCAGCTTGGGGCAGGGGGCCTCCTACGAGCAGTACTTC. Translated: CASSLGQGASYEQYF.

This chain links TRBV6-5 with TRBJ2-7; D is perhaps TRBD2 (6 bases). Germline V gene data show CDR1 as MNHEY and CDR2 as SVGAGI. The CDR3 has 13 residues. The V gene lost 6 bases and the J gene lost 5 bases, with 14 bases spanning the gap. CDR3 nucleotide sequence: TGTGCCAGCAGCCGGGGGACGCGGGACGAGCAGTACTTC. Its translation: CASSRGTRDEQYF.

This chain uses TRBV9 with TRBJ1-2; TRBD1 matches at 8 bases. This CDR3 contains 16 residues. V gave up 5 bases and J gave up 4 bases; unmatched junction bases: 13. Germline CDR1 is SGDLS and CDR2 is YYNGEE. This chain's CDR3 is CASSPQGALSGYGYTF. The CDR3 DNA reads TGTGCCAGCAGTCCCCAGGGGGCCCTCTCCGGCTATGGCTACACCTTC.

The chain employs TRBV6-6 and TRBJ2-2; tentative D call: TRBD1 (6 bases). This CDR3 contains 17 residues. Trimming shortened V by 6 bases and J by 1 base, and 18 bases separated the two germline ends. Germline V lookup: CDR1 MNHNY, CDR2 SVGAGI (reference sequence). As DNA, the CDR3 is TGTGCCAGCAGGCGACAGGTGATCCTAGTGAACACCGGGGAGCTGTTTTTT. Its protein is CASRRQVILVNTGELFF.

The V and J genes are TRBV18 and TRBJ1-4, with D possibly TRBD1 on 6 matching bases. Germline V gene sequence: CDR1 KGHSH, CDR2 LQKENI. Trimming took 6 bases from V and 4 from J, leaving 12 bases between them. This CDR3 has 14 amino acids. The CDR3 DNA reads as TGTGCCAGCTCCCAACAGGGAGGTAATGAAAAACTGTTTTTT. Translated, it gives CASSQQGGNEKLFF.

This clone was counted between two and nine times. The J gene is TRBJ1-1, the V gene TRBV4-2; D might be TRBD1 (6 bases). The CDR3 extends over 15 amino acids. The V end was cut by 1 base, the J end by 2 bases, with 11 bases between. The germline CDR1 and CDR2 sequences are LGHNA and YNFKEQ. CDR3 loop: CASSQGSGDNTEAFF. The CDR3 nucleotides read TGTGCCAGCAGCCAAGGTTCAGGGGACAACACTGAAGCTTTCTTT.

This clone was seen only a few times. Other DNA sequences in the sample encode the same CDR3. The chain combines TRBV28 with TRBJ2-7, with TRBD1 matching over 8 bases. The V and J ends lost 6 bases and 0 bases, in that order; junction bases with no gene match: 4. Germline CDR1 is MDHEN and CDR2 is SYDVKM. This CDR3 spans 14 amino acids. The CDR3: CASSLTGGSYEQYF. CDR3 bases: TGTGCCAGCAGCCTCACAGGGGGCTCCTACGAGCAGTACTTC.

The gene calls are TRBV6-5 and TRBJ2-3; 11 bases map to TRBD2. The trim removed 7 bases at V and 7 bases at J, leaving 10 bases unmatched. Germline V gives CDR1 MNHEY, CDR2 SVGAGI. CDR3 size: 15 residues. The CDR3 sequence is CASTHLAGGLNTQYF. CDR3 DNA: TGTGCCAGCACACACTTAGCGGGGGGGCTTAATACGCAGTATTTT.

The chain couples TRBV28 to TRBJ1-5; D might be TRBD1 (6 bases). Trimming shortened V by 6 bases and J by 5 bases, and 14 bases separated the two germline ends. Looked up from germline, CDR1 is MDHEN and CDR2 is SYDVKM. The CDR3 loop spans 14 amino acids. DNA for the CDR3: TGTGCCAGCAGCTCAGGACAGAAATATCAGCCCCAGCATTTT. As protein: CASSSGQKYQPQHF.

The genes are TRBV4-2 and TRBJ1-5; 8 bases align to TRBD1. This CDR3 is built from 15 residues. CDR1 and CDR2 (germline): LGHNA, YNFKEQ. V shed 1 base, J shed 3 bases, and the junction held 2 bases outside the gene matches. CDR3 protein: CASSQGTGINQPQHF. CDR3 bases: TGTGCCAGCAGCCAAGGGACAGGGATCAATCAGCCCCAGCATTTT.

This clone was recorded a few times. One junction end does not reproduce the germline sequence, and a read error may be involved. This sequence joins TRBV7-7 and TRBJ2-5; weak D call: TRBD2 (6 bases). This CDR3 has 13 residues. CDR1 is SSHAT and CDR2 is FNYEAQ in the germline V gene (reference sequence). CDR3 region: CASSQGLLETQYF. The CDR3 coding sequence is TGTGCTAGCAGCCAAGGACTACTAGAGACCCAGTACTTC.

The chain carries TRBV6-1 and TRBJ2-3; 10 nucleotides match TRBD2. Germline V gene lookup returns CDR1 MNHNS and CDR2 SASEGT. The CDR3 totals 16 residues. J lost 7 bases, V lost 3 bases, and 10 bases had no gene match. CDR3 nucleotide sequence: TGTGCCAGCAGTGAGCCTAGCGGGGGCCTCCGAAATACGCAGTATTTT. As protein: CASSEPSGGLRNTQYF.

The CDR3 DNA is TGTGCCAGCAGCCAAGCCACGGGGGGAAATCAGCCCCAGCATTTT. This encodes CASSQATGGNQPQHF. The rearrangement uses TRBV4-2 and TRBJ1-5; possible D gene TRBD1, 5 bases. Germline V gene sequence: CDR1 LGHNA, CDR2 YNFKEQ. Trimming took 1 base from V and 4 from J, leaving 11 bases between them. The CDR3 is 15 residues long.

This chain links TRBV9 with TRBJ2-1; TRBD2 matches at 12 bases. Germline CDR1 and CDR2: SGDLS and YYNGEE. This CDR3 region has 18 residues. V lost 3 bases and J lost 0; bases outside the gene matches: 7. Here the CDR3 reads CASSAPGLAGPSYNEQFF. CDR3 coding DNA: TGTGCCAGCAGCGCCCCGGGACTAGCGGGCCCCTCCTACAATGAGCAGTTCTTC.

The chain is built from TRBV10-1 and TRBJ2-3; 7 bases align to TRBD2. J gave up 9 bases and V 2 bases, and 2 bases lay outside the gene matches. From germline, CDR1 is WNHNN and CDR2 SYGVQD (reference sequence). The CDR3 is 12 residues long. This chain's CDR3 is CASSENGRTQYF. The CDR3 region has the DNA TGCGCCAGCAGTGAGAACGGGAGGACGCAGTATTTT.

The chain has TRBV27 and TRBJ2-1; TRBD2 might be the D (6 bases). Trimming took 5 bases from V and 10 from J, leaving 15 bases between them. Germline-derived CDR1 and CDR2 are MNHEY and SMNVEV (reference sequence). The length of the CDR3 is 13 residues. The CDR3 nucleotides read TGTGCCAGCAGTAGACTAGGTTTGAGGGAGCAGTTCTTC. This codes for CASSRLGLREQFF.

This clone was seen a few times. V is TRBV27 and J is TRBJ1-1, with 9 bases matching TRBD1. The CDR3 has 18 residues. Germline V gene sequence: CDR1 MNHEY, CDR2 SMNVEV (reference sequence). Trimming took 5 bases from V and 5 from J; bases not matched to a gene: 18. CDR3 sequence (DNA): TGTGCCAGCAGTATTCCCCGGGACAGGGCAAGGCCTCTTACTGAAGCTTTCTTT. Its translation is CASSIPRDRARPLTEAFF.

This chain connects TRBV12-3 or TRBV12-4 to TRBJ1-1; D call uncertain. The CDR3 has 13 residues. The V and J ends lost 8 bases and 1 base respectively, with 11 bases between them. The chain's CDR3 is CASLLTGNTEAFF. For the CDR3, the DNA is TGTGCCAGCCTATTGACGGGGAACACTGAAGCTTTCTTT.